This paragraph reports one TCR beta chain. Trimming left V 5 bases short and J 0 bases short, with 9 bases between. This CDR3 has 14 amino acids. CDR1 SGDLS and CDR2 YYNGEE come from the germline V gene. TCRdb's table, derived via immunoSEQ multiplex PCR, lists solely in-frame clones and lacks some. Here the sample spans some 100,000 clones, approximately 92% being singletons. This sample is part of a study of siplizumab effects on memory and regulatory T cells. The rearrangement joins TRBV9 to TRBJ2-4; D uncertain. The TCR originated in a human donor in good health. Input material: CD4+ T cells sorted from blood. The CDR3 sequence: CASSPTSAKNIQYF. The CDR3 nucleotides are TGTGCCAGCAGTCCGACTTCAGCCAAAAACATTCAGTACTTC.